This T cell receptor (beta chain) was documented in a study of blood T cell repertoires in COVID-19. Study context: Collection of acute and convalescent COVID-19 samples took place in the United States, Italy and Spain. T cells, B-cell-depleted T cells, or PBMCs provided the cDNA or gDNA that served as material.

In the authors' workflow: Counts of nucleated cells, estimated from reference gene primer amplification, were obtained. The assay was immunoSEQ multiplex PCR, and TCRdb's table has in-frame clones only and misses some. V and J calls and clone size come straight from that table; D and trimming were deduced from the DNA. The sample shows more than 85,000 clones, about 80% of them seen only once. Trimming at V came to 3 bases and at J to 8 bases, leaving 11 bases not matched to a gene. Germline V lookup: CDR1 KGHDR, CDR2 SFDVKD. CDR3 length: 15 amino acids. Sequenced: peripheral blood. This receptor was taken from a man aged 65 to 79 with acute or convalescent COVID-19. This chain connects TRBV24-1 to TRBJ1-2, with 7 bases lining up with TRBD1. This CDR3 is CATSDPSRPRGGYTF. The DNA for the CDR3 is TGTGCCACCAGTGATCCCTCCAGACCCAGGGGGGGCTACACCTTC.